A selection of T cell receptor beta chains follows, all from one sample in a study of cytomegalovirus exposure and HLA in healthy donors. Repertoires were generated with immunoSEQ multiplex PCR, while TCRdb's copy carries only in-frame clones and drops some. The repertoire holds more than 65,000 clones, with 79% as singletons. The sample comprised PBMCs. Receptors originate from a woman in her forties in good health and CMV-seropositive. Both conserved end residues are part of each CDR3. The D gene is left open where the match is weak. Not all rows give a size; the values are once, few, many and, for expanded clones, a class.

d_call,j_call,v_call,clone_size,cdr3_aa,cdr3_nt
NA,TRBJ2-5,TRBV10-3,once,CAISEREYQETQYF,TGTGCCATCAGTGAGCGGGAGTACCAAGAGACCCAGTACTTC
TRBD1,TRBJ2-1,TRBV27,NA,CASSTDRGGGNEQFF,TGTGCCAGCAGTACAGACAGGGGTGGAGGCAATGAGCAGTTCTTC
NA,TRBJ2-7,TRBV6-5,NA,CASSSSGGEQYF,TGTGCCAGCAGTAGCTCCGGTGGCGAGCAGTACTTC
TRBD1,TRBJ1-2,TRBV30,NA,CAWSADRKYGYTF,TGTGCCTGGAGTGCGGACAGGAAGTATGGCTACACCTTC
NA,TRBJ2-6,TRBV5-1,NA,CASSLGASSGANVLTF,TGCGCCAGCAGCTTGGGAGCGAGCTCTGGGGCCAACGTCCTGACTTTC
NA,TRBJ2-3,TRBV5-1,NA,CASSLAGGGGTDTQYF,TGCGCCAGCAGCTTGGCCGGTGGGGGCGGCACAGATACGCAGTATTTT
NA,TRBJ1-1,TRBV28,once,CASSLPITEAFF,TGTGCCAGCAGTTTACCCATCACTGAAGCTTTCTTT
TRBD1,TRBJ1-1,TRBV30,NA,CAWMTGYHSMNTEAFF,TGTGCCTGGATGACAGGGTACCATTCCATGAACACTGAAGCTTTCTTT
TRBD1,TRBJ2-1,TRBV2,NA,CASSEAGRTGGNEQFF,TGTGCCAGCAGTGAAGCGGGTCGGACAGGGGGAAATGAGCAGTTCTTC
NA,TRBJ1-2,TRBV29-1,NA,CSVEDRGVHGYTF,TGCAGCGTTGAAGATCGGGGGGTACATGGCTACACCTTC
NA,TRBJ2-7,TRBV6-1,NA,CASSDYDRTAPYEQYF,TGTGCCAGCAGTGACTACGACAGGACTGCCCCCTACGAGCAGTACTTC
NA,TRBJ2-7,TRBV2,NA,CASSGQYEQYF,TGTGCCAGCAGTGGACAGTACGAGCAGTACTTC
NA,TRBJ2-1,TRBV7-9,NA,CASSARGPSYNEQFF,TGTGCCAGCAGCGCGCGGGGGCCCTCCTACAATGAGCAGTTCTTC
TRBD2,TRBJ2-3,TRBV14,few,CASSQATSGGYLF,TGTGCCAGCAGCCAGGCGACTAGCGGGGGGTACCTTTTT
TRBD1,TRBJ1-1,TRBV5-4,NA,CASSTPGQPNTEAFF,TGTGCCAGCAGCACCCCGGGACAGCCGAACACTGAAGCTTTCTTT
NA,TRBJ2-7,TRBV28,NA,CASRLDTAYEQYF,TGTGCCAGCAGGTTGGACACAGCCTACGAGCAGTACTTC
NA,TRBJ1-2,TRBV29-1,NA,CSVGSGVSDYGYTF,TGCAGCGTTGGGTCAGGGGTTTCTGACTATGGCTACACCTTC
NA,TRBJ2-7,TRBV5-6,NA,CASSLIRGYSYEQYF,TGTGCCAGCAGCTTGATTCGGGGGTACTCCTACGAGCAGTACTTC
NA,TRBJ1-1,TRBV19,NA,CASSKGGGFTEAFF,TGTGCCAGTAGCAAAGGTGGGGGCTTCACTGAAGCTTTCTTT
NA,TRBJ1-4,TRBV30,NA,CAWTPPPAGKLFF,TGTGCCTGGACCCCCCCGCCCGCAGGAAAACTGTTTTTT
NA,TRBJ1-5,TRBV30,NA,CAWSKGGGQPQHF,TGTGCCTGGAGTAAGGGAGGAGGTCAGCCCCAGCATTTT
NA,TRBJ1-2,TRBV4-1,NA,CASSQEVGVYGYTF,TGCGCCAGCAGCCAAGAAGTAGGGGTCTATGGCTACACCTTC